Sequencing of this T cell receptor beta chain was carried out in a study of OX40 agonist ivuxolimab in advanced cancers. Whole-study findings and limits: Part of the nonresponder group also had normalized T-cell clonal expansion that was low. There were, on average, more expanded clones in CD8+ T cells than in CD4+.

The junction had 8 bases not matched to a gene; V was cut back by 6 bases and J by 4 bases. Per the germline V gene, CDR1 is SGHVS and CDR2 is FNYEAQ. The CDR3 covers 15 residues. This table comes from immunoSEQ multiplex PCR, and its TCRdb copy is limited to in-frame clones, with some not included. The sample consists of approximately 49,000 clones, 85% of them appearing once. Samples were taken at baseline and on day 1 of cycles 4 and 7. In regard to this clone: Its antigen remains unidentified.

The gene calls are TRBV7-6 and TRBJ2-2; 7 positions match TRBD2. The sequenced sample was CD4+ or CD8+ T cells sorted from blood, obtained in a trial of the OX40 agonist ivuxolimab. This receptor was identified in an adult with an advanced solid tumor such as melanoma, head and neck, liver or kidney cancer. The CDR3 spells CASRPTPGGTGELFF. DNA of the CDR3: TGTGCCAGCAGACCAACCCCGGGGGGCACCGGGGAGCTGTTTTTT.